One and the same sample provided the 10 T cell receptor beta chains below, sequenced in a study of blood T cell repertoires in COVID-19. TCRdb's table, derived via immunoSEQ multiplex PCR, lists solely in-frame clones and lacks some. The sample has under 200,000 clones, around 82% seen once. Sequenced: peripheral blood. The receptor set was obtained from a man between 18 and 29 years old with active or convalescent COVID-19.

This clone is a singleton in its sample. The rearrangement uses TRBV5-4 and TRBJ2-1, with TRBD2 identical over 9 bases. Germline V gene sequence: CDR1 SGHNT, CDR2 YYREEE (reference sequence). This CDR3 is built from 16 residues. Unmatched junction bases numbered 1, after V lost 0 bases and J lost 0 bases. Written as DNA, the CDR3 is TGTGCCAGCAGCTTGGGCGGGAGGGTCTCCTACAATGAGCAGTTCTTC. Its protein is CASSLGGRVSYNEQFF.

The chain carries TRBV29-1 and TRBJ1-1, with TRBD1 as a possible D gene (5 bases). The germline CDR1 and CDR2 sequences are SQVTM and ANQGSEA. V lost 1 base to trimming and J lost 10 bases, with 10 bases between them. The length of the CDR3 is 11 residues. The CDR3 DNA sequence: TGCAGCGTTGAAGGACAGCCCCGAGCTTTCTTT. It specifies CSVEGQPRAFF.

V gene TRBV10-1 combines with J gene TRBJ1-3; D is possibly TRBD1 (5 bases). Per germline, CDR1 WNHNN and CDR2 SYGVQD (reference sequence). The CDR3 is 15 residues long. With 7 bases removed from V and 5 bases from J, the gap between germline ends came to 18 bases. The CDR3 DNA reads TGCGCCAGCACCCAGACGGGGGTGGAGAGAAACACCATATATTTT. Translating gives CASTQTGVERNTIYF.

The J gene is TRBJ2-2, the V gene TRBV11-2; D may be TRBD2 (5 bases). The CDR3 covers 15 residues. CDR1 and CDR2 from the germline V gene are SGHAT and FQNNGV. Trimming removed 1 base at V and 2 bases at J, with 8 bases between. The CDR3 loop is CASSLVGVNTGELFF. The CDR3 bases are TGTGCCAGCAGCTTAGTCGGGGTTAACACCGGGGAGCTGTTTTTT.

The chain recombines TRBV12-3 or TRBV12-4 with TRBJ2-7; 7 bases match TRBD1. CDR3 length: 13 residues. With 6 bases clipped from V and 6 bases from J, the junction kept 8 bases outside the gene matches. The CDR3 region is CASSTDRVREQYF. DNA for the CDR3: TGTGCCAGCAGCACCGACAGGGTCCGCGAGCAGTACTTC.

By share, this clone ranks as medium-sized (0.01 to 0.1%). This chain joins TRBV9 and TRBJ2-2; 8 bases are shared with TRBD2. V shed 6 bases, J shed 1 base, and the junction held 14 bases outside the gene matches. This CDR3 spans 18 amino acids. CDR1 is SGDLS, CDR2 YYNGEE, per germline. The CDR3 here is CASTRVPKAGENTGELFF. CDR3 coding DNA: TGTGCCAGCACCCGCGTACCCAAAGCGGGAGAGAACACCGGGGAGCTGTTTTTT. Using reference TRBV9 and TRBJ2-2 for the parts outside the CDR3, the full variable domain is DSGVTQTPKHLITATGQRVTLRCSPRSGDLSVYWYQQSLDQGLQFLIQYYNGEERAKGNILERFSAQQFPDLHSELNLSSLELGDSALYFCASTRVPKAGENTGELFFGEGSRLTVL.

The rearrangement joins TRBV28 to TRBJ1-1, with 8 bases matching TRBD1. The germline gives CDR1 MDHEN, CDR2 SYDVKM. V lost 6 bases and J lost 6; bases outside the gene matches: 12. CDR3 length: 15 amino acids. The CDR3 DNA reads as TGTGCCAGCAGAGGCCACGGACAGGGAGTCGCTGAAGCTTTCTTT. Translating gives CASRGHGQGVAEAFF.

This clone was counted between two and nine times. The V and J genes are TRBV6-5 and TRBJ2-3, with D maybe TRBD2 (6 bases). The CDR3 totals 11 residues. V was trimmed by 11 bases and J by 4 bases, leaving 10 bases between them. Germline values: CDR1 MNHEY, CDR2 SVGAGI. The CDR3 coding sequence is TGTGCCGCCGGAGGGCCAGATACGCAGTATTTT. It yields the protein CAAGGPDTQYF.

This chain links TRBV18 with TRBJ2-7; 12 bases agree with TRBD2. This CDR3 spans 15 amino acids. CDR1 KGHSH and CDR2 LQKENI come from the germline V gene. V was clipped by 4 bases and J by 5 bases; unmatched bases: 6. The CDR3 DNA reads as TGTGCCAGCTCACTAACTAGCGGGGGGACTCACGAGCAGTACTTC. Its translation is CASSLTSGGTHEQYF.

The chain links TRBV6-5 to TRBJ1-5, with 7 bases aligning to TRBD1. The CDR3 has 15 amino acids. The V gene end was trimmed by 5 bases and the J gene end by 5 bases; junction bases not matched to a gene: 9. Germline lookup yields CDR1 MNHEY and CDR2 SVGAGI. This CDR3 is CASSRDRDAHQPQHF. The CDR3 DNA sequence: TGTGCCAGCAGTAGAGACAGGGATGCTCATCAGCCCCAGCATTTT.